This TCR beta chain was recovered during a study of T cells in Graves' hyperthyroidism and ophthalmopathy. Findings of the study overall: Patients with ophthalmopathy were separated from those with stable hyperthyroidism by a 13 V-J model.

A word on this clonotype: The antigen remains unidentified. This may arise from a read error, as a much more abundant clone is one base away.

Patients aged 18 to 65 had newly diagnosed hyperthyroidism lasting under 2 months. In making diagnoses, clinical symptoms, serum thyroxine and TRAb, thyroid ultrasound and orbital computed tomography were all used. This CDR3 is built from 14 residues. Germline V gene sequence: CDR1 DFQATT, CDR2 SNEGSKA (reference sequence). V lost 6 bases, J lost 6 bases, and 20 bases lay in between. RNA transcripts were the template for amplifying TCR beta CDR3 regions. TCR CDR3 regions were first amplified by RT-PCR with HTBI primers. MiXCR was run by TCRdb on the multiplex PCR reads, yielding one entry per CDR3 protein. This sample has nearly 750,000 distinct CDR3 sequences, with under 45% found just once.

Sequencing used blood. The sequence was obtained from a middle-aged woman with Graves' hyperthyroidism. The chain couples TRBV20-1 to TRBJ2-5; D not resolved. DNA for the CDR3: TGCAGTGCCCACAAGGACGGCGCACAACAGACCCAGTACTTC. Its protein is CSAHKDGAQQTQYF.